The 2 T cell receptor beta chains below were found in one sample sequenced in a study of OX40 agonist ivuxolimab in advanced cancers. TCRdb keeps only in-frame clones here, not all; method: immunoSEQ multiplex PCR. The sample comprises about 70,000 clones, just under 80% of which are singletons, and about 5.4% rests with the top ten. The sample was CD4+ or CD8+ T cells sorted from blood, taken in a trial of the OX40 agonist ivuxolimab. These receptors came from an adult with an advanced solid tumor such as melanoma, head and neck, liver or kidney cancer.

This rearrangement joins TRBV18 to TRBJ2-3, with TRBD2 as a possible D gene (5 bases). Germline V gene lookup returns CDR1 KGHSH and CDR2 LQKENI. The CDR3 is 13 amino acids. V was pared by 5 bases and J by 8 bases, with 14 bases between. The CDR3 nucleotides are TGTGCCAGCTCAGAGCTACTAGACGGTACGCAGTATTTT. Translation gives CASSELLDGTQYF. Full variable domain (remainder filled in from reference TRBV18 and TRBJ2-3): NAGVMQNPRHLVRRRGQEARLRCSPMKGHSHVYWYRQLPEEGLKFMVYLQKENIIDESGMPKERFSAEFPKEGPSILRIQQVVRGDSAAYFCASSELLDGTQYFGPGTRLTVL.

This sequence joins TRBV30 and TRBJ1-3; perhaps TRBD1 as D (6 bases). Germline CDR1 GTSNPN, CDR2 SVGIG (reference sequence). Trimming removed 4 bases at V and 0 bases at J, with 19 bases between. The CDR3 consists of 17 residues. CDR3 bases: TGTGCCTGGACAGAATCCACAGGGACAAGCTCTGGAAACACCATATATTTT. Protein: CAWTESTGTSSGNTIYF.